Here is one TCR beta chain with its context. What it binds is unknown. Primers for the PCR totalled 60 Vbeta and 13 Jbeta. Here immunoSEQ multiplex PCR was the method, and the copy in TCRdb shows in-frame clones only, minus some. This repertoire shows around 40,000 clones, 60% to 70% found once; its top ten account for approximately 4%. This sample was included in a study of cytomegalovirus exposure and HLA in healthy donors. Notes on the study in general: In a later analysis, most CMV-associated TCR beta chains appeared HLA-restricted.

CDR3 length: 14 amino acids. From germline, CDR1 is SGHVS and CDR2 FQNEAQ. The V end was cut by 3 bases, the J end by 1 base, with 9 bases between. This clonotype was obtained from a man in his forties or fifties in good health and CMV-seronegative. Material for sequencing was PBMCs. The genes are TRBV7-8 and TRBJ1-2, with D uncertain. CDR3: CASSLEILNYGYTF. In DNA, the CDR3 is TGTGCCAGCAGCTTGGAGATTCTTAACTATGGCTACACCTTC.